This T cell receptor beta chain derives from a study of shared clonotypes between healthy human individuals (dated by TCRdb to the early 2020s). The study in broad terms: Two women and a few men aged 18 to 49 years were included in the cohort. The study deeply sequenced blood TCR repertoires of about 5 healthy adults to estimate repertoire size and the extent of clonotype sharing between individuals. Leukapheresis yielded between about 0.9 and 10 billion PBMCs per donor. Per donor, three plates each were used for CD4 naive and CD4 memory, two for CD8 naive, and one for CD8 memory. To increase sequencing depth and limit assay-specific biases, different laboratories used diverse techniques to prepare libraries and sequence TCR repertoires.

Concerning this clone: The antigen it binds to is not known. Base-call qualities are not available, and no considerably larger clone is one nucleotide away.

The paper's findings and limits, for the study overall: Only blood was sampled, and tissue TCR repertoires likely differ from those in blood. Compared with non-shared clonotypes, clonotypes shared by all four sorted-subset donors had higher generation probabilities. Across a few donors, about 5% of naive CD4, around 3.3% of naive CD8, approximately 2.5% of memory CD4, and approximately 0.4% of memory CD8 clonotypes were shared. Larger estimated clonotype richness was generally found for naive subsets than for memory subsets. Based on pairwise subsampling, the degree of clonotype sharing among donors was expected to be affected by sequencing depth. Because the study included a small number of donors, the genetic and exposure-history diversity represented was limited. Incomplete sequencing was indicated by rarefaction of sorted-subset datasets, despite the large sequencing depth.

Using the deep immunoSEQ assay, multiplex PCR amplified TCR CDR3 regions from genomic DNA. Extracted genomic DNA from each cell subset was distributed evenly across all wells of several immunoSEQ 96-well plates, and each plate was treated as a replicate. For sorted subsets, roughly 200 ng of genomic DNA, equivalent to roughly 33,000 T cell genomes, went into each replicate PCR. Purified libraries were quantified with a Qubit 3.0 fluorometer, sized on a Bioanalyzer 2100, and re-quantified with the KAPA Library Quantification kit. Every immunoSEQ 96-well plate was sequenced on a separate single-read 150-cycle Illumina NextSeq 550 flow cell. Per the original workflow: The immunoSEQ output contained only junctional sequences without quality scores, so filtering could not match that applied to full-length reads. To assign V/J genes and CDR3, sequences were annotated against IMGT germline references using PyIR, a Python wrapper for IgBLAST v1.9. Reads with weak V/J assignments (E-value above 1e-6), missing CDR3, stop codons, out-of-frame junctions, or ambiguous translated residues were removed. A V3J clonotype was defined by an identical inferred V gene, J gene, and CDR3 amino acid sequence. The percentage overlap between two repertoires was calculated by dividing the number of shared unique clonotypes by the size of the smaller repertoire. Richness of each repertoire was evaluated using RTK rarefaction, the Chao1 estimator, and Recon v2.1 estimates of unobserved clonotypes. Generation probabilities were computed with OLGA for all TCRbeta clonotypes obtained by the gDNA method from several donors. TCRdb stores this immuneACCESS table with in-frame sequences only. Part of the clones is absent; in the studies checked, under half of the shortfall reflects unresolved V genes, and no reason is known for the rest. The DNA gave D and trimming, while V, J and clone size come from that table. The sample data list 1.4 million or so clones, and 98% to 99% of these were observed just once. Roughly 0.35% of the sample is taken by the ten largest.

The donors were healthy, HIV-negative adults who had no recently reported acute infections or vaccinations. Every donor was a Caucasian adult residing in Nashville, Tennessee, USA. Magnetic negative selection was used to enrich CD4+ T cells, after which naive cells were positively selected on CD45RA and the negative fraction became the memory subset. Blood was obtained by leukapheresis, after which PBMCs were separated by Ficoll-Histopaque density gradient centrifugation and cryopreserved in liquid nitrogen vapor phase. Purity and quantity of every magnetically sorted T cell population were checked by analytical flow cytometry. From each sorted fraction, genomic DNA was isolated and quantified by UV absorbance on a Nanodrop 2000c. The junction shows trimming of 1 base on V and 1 base on J, and the gene matches do not reach 13 bases of it. The germline V gene encodes CDR1 SQVTM and CDR2 ANQGSEA. The CDR3 starts with the cysteine, ends with the phenylalanine, and has 18 residues. Here the CDR3 DNA is all that survives: 54 bases in frame from base 1.

What was sequenced was naive CD4+ T cells sorted from blood. The cell subset or site label on this specimen signifies: CD45RA+ positively selected. The clonotype was recovered from a man aged 30 to 39 in good health. The sequence is built from TRBV29-1 and TRBJ1-3, with TRBD1 matching 7 junction bases. The nucleotide sequence reads as follows: TGCAGCGTTGAAGGGAGGGGGCGCGACAATGGGTCTGGAAACACCATATATTTT. Translated, this gives CSVEGRGRDNGSGNTIYF.